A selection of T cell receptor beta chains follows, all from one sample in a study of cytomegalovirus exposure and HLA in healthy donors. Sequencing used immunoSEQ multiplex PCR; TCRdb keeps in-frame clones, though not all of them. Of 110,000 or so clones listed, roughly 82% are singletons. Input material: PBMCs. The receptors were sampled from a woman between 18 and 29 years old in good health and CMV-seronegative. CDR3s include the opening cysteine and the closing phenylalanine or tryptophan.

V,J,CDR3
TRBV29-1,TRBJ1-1,CSVPKGASVDTEAFF
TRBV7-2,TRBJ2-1,CASSSTGQAFF
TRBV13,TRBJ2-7,CASSFGGRYYEQYF
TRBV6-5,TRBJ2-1,CASNSGRAFNEQFF
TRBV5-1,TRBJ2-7,CASSLKAGGFSYEQYF
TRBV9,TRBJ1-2,CASSPDGQGLGGYTF
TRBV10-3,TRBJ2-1,CAIRHGTGENNEQFF
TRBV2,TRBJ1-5,CASSLQGASNQPQHF
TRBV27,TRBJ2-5,CASSFDRGQETQYF
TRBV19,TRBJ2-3,CASSRSSGRAGTDTQYF
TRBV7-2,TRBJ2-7,CASSFLRGEQYF
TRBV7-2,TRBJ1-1,CASSLDMNTEAFF
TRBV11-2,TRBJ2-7,CASGERQGEQYF
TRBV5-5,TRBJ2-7,CASSLLSSGRAYEQYF
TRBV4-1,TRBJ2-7,CASSQTSSGTGGTYEQYF
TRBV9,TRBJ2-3,CASSVTGTDDTQYF
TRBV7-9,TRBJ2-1,CASSPRVSFNEQFF
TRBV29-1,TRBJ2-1,CSVLSLAFNNEQFF
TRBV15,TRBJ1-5,CATSREGMGLQPQHF
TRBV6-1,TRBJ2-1,CATETGTGGNEQFF
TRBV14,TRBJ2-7,CASSPGLAGWFYEQYF
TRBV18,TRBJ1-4,CASSRTGARNEKLFF
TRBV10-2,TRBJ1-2,CASSVGGPYGYTF
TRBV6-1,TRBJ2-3,CASSETSGGPDTQYF
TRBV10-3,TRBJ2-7,CAISESSYEQYF
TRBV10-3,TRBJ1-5,CAISVEGGSNQPQHF
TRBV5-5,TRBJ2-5,CASSFWGRETQYF
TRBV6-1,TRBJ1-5,CASSGGFGTGGQPQHF
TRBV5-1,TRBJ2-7,CASSSWLAGGSYEQYF
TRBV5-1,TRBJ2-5,CASSSRESGTQYF
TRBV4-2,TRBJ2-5,CASSPGLALETQYF
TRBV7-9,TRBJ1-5,CASSSPGQPQHF
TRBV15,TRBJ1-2,CATSRDFAGRNYGYTF
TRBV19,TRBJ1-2,CASSRTGGNYGYTF